This T cell receptor (beta chain) is drawn from a study of follicular helper T cells after annual influenza vaccination. In the study overall: For some subjects, blood spans the 2013-2014, 2014-2015 and 2015-2016 annual vaccinations.

The CDR3 has 13 amino acids. From germline, CDR1 is SGHRS and CDR2 YFSETQ. The V segment lost 5 bases and the J segment 3 bases; nucleotides outside the gene matches: 4. The assay was immunoSEQ multiplex PCR, and TCRdb's table has in-frame clones only and misses some. Of around 6,400 clones listed, about 88% are singletons. Time point here: 2015-2016 season, 7 days after influenza vaccination. No donor had influenza vaccine in the prior 6 months; all lived in the community. The J gene is TRBJ1-1, the V gene TRBV5-1; 7 nucleotides align to TRBD1. The clonotype originates from an adult who received the influenza vaccine. This specimen was CXCR5+ CD38- circulating T follicular helper cells from blood, taken 7 days after influenza vaccination. Indicated subset: circulating Tfh, non-naive CD4+CXCR5+PD-1+ (ICOS+CD38+ or ICOS-CD38-). The CDR3 nucleotides read TGCGCCAGCAGGGGCAGGGGGGACACTGAAGCTTTCTTT. It translates to CASRGRGDTEAFF. The whole variable domain, filled in from reference TRBV5-1 and TRBJ1-1, reads KAGVTQTPRYLIKTRGQQVTLSCSPISGHRSVSWYQQTPGQGLQFLFEYFSETQRNKGNFPGRFSGRQFSNSRSEMNVSTLELGDSALYLCASRGRGDTEAFFGQGTRLTVV.